The T cell receptor (beta chain) under discussion was sequenced for a study of cytomegalovirus exposure and HLA in healthy donors. PCR amplification relied on 60 Vbeta primers (plus 13 Jbeta primers). Method: immunoSEQ multiplex PCR; TCRdb's copy keeps in-frame clones and lacks some. The sample lists some 77,000 clones, roughly 80% occurring once. Trimming took off 1 base at V and 7 bases at J, with 13 bases between the two ends. Germline V lookup: CDR1 LGHNA, CDR2 YNFKEQ. The CDR3 consists of 14 residues. Specimen: PBMCs. The receptor was derived from a woman in her thirties or forties in good health and CMV-seropositive. This rearrangement joins TRBV4-2 to TRBJ1-1; D call uncertain. CDR3 residues: CASSQGQATGEAFF. In DNA, the CDR3 is TGTGCCAGCAGCCAAGGCCAAGCGACTGGTGAAGCTTTCTTT.